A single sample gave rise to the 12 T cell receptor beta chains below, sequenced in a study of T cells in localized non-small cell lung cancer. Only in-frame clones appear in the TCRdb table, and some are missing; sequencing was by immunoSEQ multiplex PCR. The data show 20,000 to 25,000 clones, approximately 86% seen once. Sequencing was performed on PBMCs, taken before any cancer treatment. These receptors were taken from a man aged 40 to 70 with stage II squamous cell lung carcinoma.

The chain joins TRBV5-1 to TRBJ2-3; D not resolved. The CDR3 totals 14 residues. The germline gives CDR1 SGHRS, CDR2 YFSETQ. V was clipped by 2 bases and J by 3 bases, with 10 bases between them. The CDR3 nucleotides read TGCGCCAGCAGCTTCAATGCAGTAACAGATACGCAGTATTTT. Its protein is CASSFNAVTDTQYF.

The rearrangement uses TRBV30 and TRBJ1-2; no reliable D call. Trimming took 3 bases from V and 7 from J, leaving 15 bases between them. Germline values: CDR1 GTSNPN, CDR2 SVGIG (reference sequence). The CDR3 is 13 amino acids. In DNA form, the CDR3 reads TGTGCCTGGAGCCCCTCGAGGGCGGCTGGCTACACCTTC. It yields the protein CAWSPSRAAGYTF.

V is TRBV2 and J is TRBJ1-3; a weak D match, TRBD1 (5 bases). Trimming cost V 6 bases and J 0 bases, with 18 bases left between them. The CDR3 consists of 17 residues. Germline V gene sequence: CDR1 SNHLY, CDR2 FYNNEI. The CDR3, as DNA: TGTGCCAGCAGCGTCCGCGCCGGGGCCAACTCTGGAAACACCATATATTTT. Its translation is CASSVRAGANSGNTIYF.

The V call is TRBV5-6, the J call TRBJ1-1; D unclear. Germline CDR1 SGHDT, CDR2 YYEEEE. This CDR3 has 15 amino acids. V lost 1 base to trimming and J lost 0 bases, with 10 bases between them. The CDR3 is CASSLLTPMNTEAFF. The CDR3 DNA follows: TGTGCCAGCAGCTTGCTCACACCGATGAACACTGAAGCTTTCTTT.

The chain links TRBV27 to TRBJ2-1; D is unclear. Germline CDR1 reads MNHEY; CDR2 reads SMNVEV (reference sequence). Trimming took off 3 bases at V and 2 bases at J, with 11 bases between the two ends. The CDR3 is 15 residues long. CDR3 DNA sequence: TGTGCCAGCAGTTTTTACGGCAGGACCTACAATGAGCAGTTCTTC. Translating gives CASSFYGRTYNEQFF.

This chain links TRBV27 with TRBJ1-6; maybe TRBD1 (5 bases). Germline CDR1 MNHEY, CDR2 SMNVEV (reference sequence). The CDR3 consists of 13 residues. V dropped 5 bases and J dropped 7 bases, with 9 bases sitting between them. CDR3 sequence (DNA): TGTGCCAGCAGTCTGGGACGGAATTCACCCCTCCACTTT. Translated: CASSLGRNSPLHF.

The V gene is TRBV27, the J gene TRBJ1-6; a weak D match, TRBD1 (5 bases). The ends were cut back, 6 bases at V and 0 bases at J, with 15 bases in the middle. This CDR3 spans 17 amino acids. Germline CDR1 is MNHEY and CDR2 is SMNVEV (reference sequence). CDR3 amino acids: CASRYQGESSYNSPLHF. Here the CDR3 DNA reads TGTGCCAGCAGGTATCAGGGAGAGAGCTCCTATAATTCACCCCTCCACTTT.

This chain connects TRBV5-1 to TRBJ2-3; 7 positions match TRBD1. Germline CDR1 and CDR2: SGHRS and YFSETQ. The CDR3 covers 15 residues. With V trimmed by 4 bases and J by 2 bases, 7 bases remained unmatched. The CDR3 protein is CASSGEGQPTDTQYF. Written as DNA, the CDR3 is TGCGCCAGCAGCGGCGAGGGACAGCCCACAGATACGCAGTATTTT.

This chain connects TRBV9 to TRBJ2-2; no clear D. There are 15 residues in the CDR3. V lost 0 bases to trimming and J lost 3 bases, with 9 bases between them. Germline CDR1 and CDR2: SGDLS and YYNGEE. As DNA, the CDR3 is TGTGCCAGCAGCGTAGGGGGTGTGCACACCGGGGAGCTGTTTTTT. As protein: CASSVGGVHTGELFF.

The CDR3 coding sequence is TGTGCCAGCACCCAGGGGCAGGGGGGCTCTGACGAGCAGTACTTC. This sequence encodes CASTQGQGGSDEQYF. The V gene is TRBV7-9, the J gene TRBJ2-7; TRBD1 might be the D (7 bases). The V gene lost 7 bases and the J gene lost 5 bases, with 21 bases spanning the gap. From germline, CDR1 is SEHNR and CDR2 FQNEAQ (reference sequence). The CDR3 is 15 amino acids.

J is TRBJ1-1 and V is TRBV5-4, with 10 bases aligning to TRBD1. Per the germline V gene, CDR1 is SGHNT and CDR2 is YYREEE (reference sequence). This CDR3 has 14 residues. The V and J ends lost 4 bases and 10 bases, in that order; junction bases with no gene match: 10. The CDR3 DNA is TGTGCCAGCAGCGACGGACAGGGGGAACTCCCAGCTTTCTTT. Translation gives CASSDGQGELPAFF.

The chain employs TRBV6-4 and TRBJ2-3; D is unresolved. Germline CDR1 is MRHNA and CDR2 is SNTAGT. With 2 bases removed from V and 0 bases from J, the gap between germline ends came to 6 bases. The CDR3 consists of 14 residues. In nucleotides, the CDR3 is TGTGCCAGCAGTGACGACCCTAGCACAGATACGCAGTATTTT. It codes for CASSDDPSTDTQYF.